These T cell receptor beta chains were read from a single sample in a study of technical replicates of blood from several donors. The protocol was immunoSEQ multiplex PCR, while the TCRdb copy is restricted to in-frame clones and leaves out a portion. The sample consists of about 100,000 clones, over 85% of them appearing once. Sequencing was carried out using T cells isolated from PBMCs. The receptors here all came from a human donor in good health. Both conserved end residues are part of each CDR3. The D gene is left open where the match is weak. Expanded clones get a size class; other rows say once, few or many, or leave the size out.

j_call	cdr3_length	v_call	d_call	clone_size	cdr3_nt	cdr3_aa
TRBJ2-3	15	TRBV19	TRBD1	-	TGTGCCAGTAGTGACAGGGGGGGGCTTTCAGATACGCAGTATTTT	CASSDRGGLSDTQYF
TRBJ2-3	17	TRBV5-4	TRBD2	-	TGTGCCAGCAGCTTGGTACTAGCGGGGGGGTTCACAGATACGCAGTATTTT	CASSLVLAGGFTDTQYF
TRBJ1-1	14	TRBV6-4	-	-	TGTGCCAGCAGAGACAGGTTAAGGGGGACTGAAGCTTTCTTT	CASRDRLRGTEAFF
TRBJ2-3	14	TRBV5-1	-	-	TGCGCCAGCAGCTTGGGGCAGCCAGGCGATACGCAGTATTTT	CASSLGQPGDTQYF
TRBJ2-7	13	TRBV29-1	TRBD2	-	TGCAGCGTGGCCCGGGGAGGGGCCTACGAGCAGTACTTC	CSVARGGAYEQYF
TRBJ1-1	15	TRBV7-8	-	few	TGTGCCAGCAGCTTGGGGGGGAACATGAACACTGAAGCTTTCTTT	CASSLGGNMNTEAFF
TRBJ1-1	14	TRBV18	-	-	TGTGCCAGCTCACCTGGGACATCAAACACTGAAGCTTTCTTT	CASSPGTSNTEAFF
TRBJ1-3	13	TRBV6-5	TRBD1	once	TGTGCCAGCGGAATGACAGGGGCAAACACCATATATTTT	CASGMTGANTIYF
TRBJ2-4	15	TRBV5-1	-	-	TGCGCCAGCAGCCCGGGAACACTAGCCAAAAACATTCAGTACTTC	CASSPGTLAKNIQYF
TRBJ2-7	16	TRBV11-2	-	-	TGTGCCAGCAGCTCGCTCCCAAAACAGGGAGCCTACGAGCAGTACTTC	CASSSLPKQGAYEQYF
TRBJ2-7	15	TRBV25-1	-	once	TGTGCCAGCAGTGCGCCGTATGGCAGAATCTACGAGCAGTACTTC	CASSAPYGRIYEQYF
TRBJ2-2	14	TRBV5-1	-	-	TGCGCCAGCATAGGGACAACGAACACCGGGGAGCTGTTTTTT	CASIGTTNTGELFF
TRBJ2-7	13	TRBV5-1	-	-	TGCGCCAGCAGCTTGTTTGGAGCCTACGAGCAGTACTTC	CASSLFGAYEQYF
TRBJ1-1	13	TRBV19	-	-	TGTGCCAGTAGTACAGGGCGAAAAACTGAAGCTTTCTTT	CASSTGRKTEAFF
TRBJ1-6	17	TRBV4-1	-	-	TGCGCCAGCAGCCAAGGGACCACAGGGAATATCCTTTCACCCCTCCACTTT	CASSQGTTGNILSPLHF
TRBJ2-7	13	TRBV28	-	-	TGTGCCAGCACGTCCATGAGCTCCTACGAGCAGTACTTC	CASTSMSSYEQYF
TRBJ1-5	11	TRBV20-1	-	-	TGCAGTGCCCCAACGGCAGGACCCCAGCATTTT	CSAPTAGPQHF
TRBJ2-5	14	TRBV5-1	TRBD1	-	TGCGCCAGCAGCAGGACAGGGGGGTACGAGACCCAGTACTTC	CASSRTGGYETQYF
TRBJ1-1	16	TRBV4-1	-	-	TGCGCCAGCAGCCGCCTCCCAGGGCGATTGGACACTGAAGCTTTCTTT	CASSRLPGRLDTEAFF
TRBJ2-7	16	TRBV27	-	-	TGTGCCAGCAGTTTGTCCTCGGACTCAAGCTCCTACGAGCAGTACTTC	CASSLSSDSSSYEQYF
TRBJ1-1	13	TRBV2	TRBD1	-	TGTGCCAGCATTCCACGGGACAGCACTGAAGCTTTCTTT	CASIPRDSTEAFF
TRBJ2-3	16	TRBV18	TRBD1	-	TGTGCCAGCTCACCCCGGGACAGGGTTGGCACAGATACGCAGTATTTT	CASSPRDRVGTDTQYF
TRBJ1-1	13	TRBV11-3	-	-	TGTGCCAGCAGCGCCGGAGTCCCCACTGAAGCTTTCTTT	CASSAGVPTEAFF